Reported below is one TCR beta chain. Its target is not known. These data originate in a study of cytomegalovirus exposure and HLA in healthy donors. General study points: In a later analysis, TCR beta V- and J-gene trimming showed a link to a missense DCLRE1C variant. Cytomegalovirus status was reportedly diagnosed by the classifier with high specificity and sensitivity.

Germline CDR1 and CDR2: MNHNS and SASEGT. V shed 2 bases and J shed 9 bases, with 14 bases lying between them. The CDR3 is 14 amino acids. The PCR was carried out with 60 Vbeta primers and 13 Jbeta primers. Sequenced by immunoSEQ multiplex PCR; TCRdb stores in-frame clones only, minus some. Found here are 100,000 to 150,000 clones, 74% of them singletons; the top ten hold less than 7%. The clonotype comes from a woman in her fifties or sixties in good health and CMV-seropositive. Sequenced: PBMCs. The chain has TRBV6-1 and TRBJ1-5; possible D gene TRBD1, 6 bases. CDR3 region: CASSEQVRGRPQHF. CDR3 bases: TGTGCCAGCAGTGAACAGGTCAGGGGTCGGCCCCAGCATTTT.